This entry is about one T cell receptor beta chain. The target antigen is unknown. This record belongs to a study of T cells in localized non-small cell lung cancer. Profiling relied on immunoSEQ multiplex PCR, and the TCRdb table lists in-frame clones only, not all of them. This sample carries over 55,000 clones, about 90% of them seen once, and the ten largest clones take over 1.5%. The CDR3 is made up of 13 amino acids. Germline lookup yields CDR1 SGHDT and CDR2 YYEEEE. With 3 bases removed from V and 0 bases from J, the gap between germline ends came to 6 bases. Whole-study findings and limits: Uninvolved adjacent lung showed peak T cell clonality, exceeding tumor. Sequencing covered just one tumor region, so heterogeneity cannot be ruled out. Of the top 100 tumor clones, median around 62 were in adjacent lung, 25 to 30 among its top 100. Longer overall survival accompanied higher blood T cell density.

This sequence was found in a woman aged 35 to 69 with stage I lung adenocarcinoma. The sample here was peripheral blood, taken before any cancer treatment. J is TRBJ1-1 and V is TRBV5-6; unclear D gene. CDR3 in DNA: TGTGCCAGCAGCTGGACGGTGAACACTGAAGCTTTCTTT. This translates into CASSWTVNTEAFF.